The clone carrying this T cell receptor (beta chain) was seen only once. The data stem from a study of patients and donors after allogeneic stem cell transplantation. TCRdb passed the RT-PCR reads through MiXCR, listing each CDR3 protein once. The sample yields tens of thousands of distinct CDR3 sequences, roughly 30% seen once. Trimming took 6 bases from V and 4 from J; bases not matched to a gene: 12. The CDR3 runs 16 residues. Germline values: CDR1 MNHEY, CDR2 SVGEGT. This TCR came from a human donor who was either an allogeneic HSCT recipient or a stem cell or donor lymphocyte infusion donor (not recorded which). It is not recorded whose cells these are; they may come from a transplant donor. The chain joins TRBV6-2 or TRBV6-3 to TRBJ2-7; TRBD1 aligns across 10 bases. The sample consisted of blood, either unsorted or a sorted T cell fraction (not recorded which). As DNA, the CDR3 is TGTGCCAGCAGAACCTCCGGGACAGGGGACACGTACGAGCAGTACTTC. Amino acids: CASRTSGTGDTYEQYF.